The rows below give T cell receptor beta chains drawn from one sample of a study of T-cell reconstitution after alpha-beta-depleted transplantation in children. TCRdb called the PCR reads again in MiXCR, with one record for every CDR3 protein. The data show approximately 630,000 distinct CDR3 sequences, about an eighth seen once. The sample here was PBMCs, taken before TCRalphabeta/CD19-depleted stem cell transplant. These receptors were collected from a girl aged 2 to 9 with congenital amegakaryocytic thrombocytopenia, due to receive a stem cell transplant. CDR3s include the opening cysteine and the closing phenylalanine or tryptophan. The order of the fields is V gene, clone size, J gene, D gene, CDR3 protein, CDR3 DNA. The D gene is left open where the match is weak. Where a row states a size, it is once, few, many or the class of an expanded clone; other rows omit it.

v_gene: TRBV6-6; abundance: NA; j_gene: TRBJ1-5; d_gene: NA; CDR3aa: CASSSRNNQPQHF; CDR3nt: TGTGCCAGCAGCTCGAGGAATAATCAGCCCCAGCATTTT
v_gene: TRBV20-1; abundance: NA; j_gene: TRBJ2-7; d_gene: TRBD2; CDR3aa: CSAGGLAGYYEQYF; CDR3nt: TGCAGTGCCGGCGGACTAGCGGGCTACTACGAGCAGTACTTC
v_gene: TRBV10-2; abundance: many; j_gene: TRBJ2-3; d_gene: NA; CDR3aa: CASSATGVGDTQYF; CDR3nt: TGCGCCAGCAGTGCGACGGGAGTTGGAGATACGCAGTATTTT
v_gene: TRBV29-1; abundance: many; j_gene: TRBJ2-7; d_gene: NA; CDR3aa: CSVVELGSYEQYF; CDR3nt: TGCAGCGTTGTAGAACTCGGCTCCTACGAGCAGTACTTC
v_gene: TRBV5-1; abundance: many; j_gene: TRBJ1-1; d_gene: TRBD1; CDR3aa: CASSWGQNMNTEAFF; CDR3nt: TGCGCCAGCAGCTGGGGACAGAACATGAACACTGAAGCTTTCTTT
v_gene: TRBV7-6; abundance: few; j_gene: TRBJ2-1; d_gene: NA; CDR3aa: CASSLGHTYNEQFF; CDR3nt: TGTGCCAGCAGCTTAGGACATACCTACAATGAGCAGTTCTTC
v_gene: TRBV20-1; abundance: NA; j_gene: TRBJ2-1; d_gene: TRBD2; CDR3aa: CSARSTSREQFF; CDR3nt: TGCAGTGCTAGATCGACTAGCCGGGAGCAGTTCTTC
v_gene: TRBV20-1; abundance: many; j_gene: TRBJ1-5; d_gene: TRBD1; CDR3aa: CSAGDSNSNQPQHF; CDR3nt: TGCAGTGCTGGGGACAGCAATAGCAATCAGCCCCAGCATTTT
v_gene: TRBV12-3/TRBV12-4; abundance: few; j_gene: TRBJ2-1; d_gene: NA; CDR3aa: CASSWVAGGLAGLSYNEQFF; CDR3nt: TGTGCCAGCAGTTGGGTGGCAGGGGGGTTAGCGGGACTGAGCTACAATGAGCAGTTCTTC
v_gene: TRBV5-1; abundance: NA; j_gene: TRBJ2-2; d_gene: TRBD2; CDR3aa: CASSLRLAGVAGELFF; CDR3nt: TGCGCCAGCAGCTTAAGACTAGCGGGAGTGGCCGGGGAGCTGTTTTTT
v_gene: TRBV5-1; abundance: NA; j_gene: TRBJ2-2; d_gene: NA; CDR3aa: CASSRQLTGELFF; CDR3nt: TGCGCCAGCAGCCGACAGCTCACCGGGGAGCTGTTTTTT
v_gene: TRBV5-6; abundance: many; j_gene: TRBJ1-1; d_gene: TRBD1; CDR3aa: CASSFATGDTEAFF; CDR3nt: TGTGCCAGCAGCTTTGCGACAGGGGACACTGAAGCTTTCTTT
v_gene: TRBV20-1; abundance: NA; j_gene: TRBJ1-6; d_gene: NA; CDR3aa: CSASVPRGTPYNSPLHF; CDR3nt: TGCAGTGCTAGCGTCCCTCGGGGAACCCCTTATAATTCACCCCTCCACTTT
v_gene: TRBV20-1; abundance: few; j_gene: TRBJ2-1; d_gene: TRBD2; CDR3aa: CRTIGGNEQFF; CDR3nt: TGCAGGACGATCGGGGGGAATGAGCAGTTCTTC
v_gene: TRBV2; abundance: NA; j_gene: TRBJ1-6; d_gene: NA; CDR3aa: CASSELSSYNSPLHF; CDR3nt: TGTGCCAGCAGTGAACTGAGCTCCTATAATTCACCCCTCCACTTT
v_gene: TRBV21-1; abundance: many; j_gene: TRBJ2-7; d_gene: NA; CDR3aa: CASSNRSGPLFYEQYF; CDR3nt: TGTGCCAGCAGCAACAGGTCGGGGCCCCTCTTCTACGAGCAGTACTTC
v_gene: TRBV5-1; abundance: many; j_gene: TRBJ2-7; d_gene: NA; CDR3aa: CASSPGTSTGTIFYEQYF; CDR3nt: TGCGCCAGCAGCCCCGGAACCTCAACCGGGACGATTTTCTACGAGCAGTACTTC
v_gene: TRBV5-4; abundance: NA; j_gene: TRBJ2-3; d_gene: TRBD2; CDR3aa: CASPPLPGAEREPDTQYF; CDR3nt: TGTGCCAGCCCACCACTACCTGGAGCGGAGCGGGAGCCAGATACGCAGTATTTT
v_gene: TRBV5-1; abundance: few; j_gene: TRBJ2-2; d_gene: TRBD2; CDR3aa: CASSLPGRASGELFF; CDR3nt: TGCGCCAGCAGCTTGCCCGGGAGGGCGAGCGGGGAGCTGTTTTTT
v_gene: TRBV5-1; abundance: many; j_gene: TRBJ2-7; d_gene: TRBD1; CDR3aa: CASSPTGDYEQYF; CDR3nt: TGCGCCAGCAGCCCGACAGGGGACTACGAGCAGTACTTC
v_gene: TRBV20-1; abundance: NA; j_gene: TRBJ2-7; d_gene: TRBD1; CDR3aa: CSATKSGTGGGEQYF; CDR3nt: TGCAGTGCTACAAAGTCCGGGACAGGGGGGGGCGAGCAGTACTTC
v_gene: TRBV5-1; abundance: many; j_gene: TRBJ2-1; d_gene: NA; CDR3aa: CASARPARGYNEQFF; CDR3nt: TGCGCCAGCGCTAGACCAGCACGAGGCTACAATGAGCAGTTCTTC
v_gene: TRBV25-1; abundance: many; j_gene: TRBJ1-2; d_gene: NA; CDR3aa: CASSGERERRYGYTF; CDR3nt: TGTGCCAGCAGCGGGGAAAGGGAACGCCGCTATGGCTACACCTTC
v_gene: TRBV20-1; abundance: many; j_gene: TRBJ2-7; d_gene: NA; CDR3aa: CSASLAFPAISYEQYF; CDR3nt: TGCAGTGCTAGCCTAGCTTTTCCTGCTATTTCCTACGAGCAGTACTTC
v_gene: TRBV5-1; abundance: NA; j_gene: TRBJ2-1; d_gene: TRBD1; CDR3aa: CASSLVWQGAGNEQFF; CDR3nt: TGCGCCAGCAGCTTGGTATGGCAGGGGGCAGGGAATGAGCAGTTCTTC
v_gene: TRBV4-1; abundance: few; j_gene: TRBJ1-2; d_gene: NA; CDR3aa: CASSQVPGRYGYTF; CDR3nt: TGCGCCAGCAGCCAAGTCCCGGGGCGCTATGGCTACACCTTC
v_gene: TRBV30; abundance: once; j_gene: TRBJ1-2; d_gene: NA; CDR3aa: CAWSSVNYGYTF; CDR3nt: TGTGCCTGGAGTTCTGTGAACTATGGCTACACCTTC